Below are 17 T cell receptor beta chains sequenced from a single sample in a study of CXCR3-negative and CXCR3-positive naive CD8 T cells. The libraries of TRB cDNA were prepared using 5' RACE with UMI labels. After re-calling the 5' RACE reads, TCRdb lists one entry per CDR3 protein, DNA absent. In total, the table holds fewer than 55,000 distinct CDR3 sequences. The sample consisted of naive CXCR3- CD8+ T cells from blood. Specified subset: CD45RO-CCR7+CD27+CD95- naive CD8+ T cells lacking CXCR3 (TNR3-). The receptor set was obtained from a human donor in good health. Some clones in this sample may be carry-over from other donors' samples.

The chain links TRBV30 to TRBJ2-1; TCRdb's D call of TRBD2 is untestable without DNA. This CDR3 comprises 18 residues. The germline gives CDR1 GTSNPN, CDR2 SVGIG (reference sequence). The CDR3 protein is CAWSVRWSGNRKYNEQFF.

The V and J genes are TRBV5-5 and TRBJ2-2. The CDR3 contains 14 residues. From germline, CDR1 is SGHKS and CDR2 YYEKEE (reference sequence). CDR3 protein: CASSLGPYTGELFF.

The chain carries TRBV6-4 and TRBJ2-1; there is no DNA to check the TCRdb D call of TRBD1. The length of the CDR3 is 11 residues. The V gene's germline CDR1 is MRHNA and CDR2 SNTAGT. The CDR3 loop is CASSPLNEQFF.

The chain is built from TRBV25-1 and TRBJ2-1. Germline V lookup: CDR1 MGHDK, CDR2 SYGVNS. This CDR3 has 14 residues. CDR3 region: CASSEFLGPDEQFF. The entire variable domain, with the rest obtained from reference TRBV25-1 and TRBJ2-1, is as follows: EADIYQTPRYLVIGTGKKITLECSQTMGHDKMYWYQQDPGMELHLIHYSYGVNSTEKGDLSSESTVSRIRTEHFPLTLESARPSHTSQYLCASSEFLGPDEQFFGPGTRLTVL.

CDR3 sequence: CASSFGSTEAFF. J is TRBJ1-1 and V is TRBV7-9. This CDR3 comprises 12 residues. The germline CDR1 and CDR2 sequences are SEHNR and FQNEAQ (reference sequence).

CDR3 protein: CASSRARDGNTEAFF. The V call is TRBV19, the J call TRBJ1-1; TCRdb gives TRBD1 as the D gene, but with no DNA this cannot be confirmed. From germline, CDR1 is LNHDA and CDR2 SQIVND (reference sequence). There are 15 residues in the CDR3.

V is TRBV28 and J is TRBJ2-1; without DNA, the TCRdb call of TRBD2 cannot be checked. Germline CDR1 and CDR2: MDHEN and SYDVKM. This CDR3 spans 13 amino acids. CDR3 sequence reads: CASSLRLGNEQFF.

The chain carries TRBV5-5 and TRBJ2-7. Germline CDR1 SGHKS, CDR2 YYEKEE (reference sequence). The CDR3 length is 15 residues. The CDR3 protein is CASSHGRQLGYEQYF.

The V gene is TRBV6-5, the J gene TRBJ2-3; lacking DNA, the TRBD2 call made by TCRdb goes unchecked. CDR3 length equals 15 residues. Looked up from germline, CDR1 is MNHEY and CDR2 is SVGAGI. The CDR3: CASSLAGGLKSTQYF.

V and J are TRBV20-1 and TRBJ2-1; there is no DNA to check the TCRdb D call of TRBD1. The CDR3 is 14 residues long. The V gene's germline CDR1 is DFQATT and CDR2 SNEGSKA (reference sequence). CDR3 residues: CSAPGQGSPWEQFF.

V gene TRBV9 combines with J gene TRBJ2-2; TCRdb's D call of TRBD2 is untestable without DNA. This CDR3 has 16 amino acids. The germline gives CDR1 SGDLS, CDR2 YYNGEE. CDR3 sequence reads: CASSPLREGGAGELFF.

V is TRBV20-1 and J is TRBJ2-3; TCRdb gives TRBD2 as the D gene, but with no DNA this cannot be confirmed. This CDR3 spans 14 amino acids. Germline lookup yields CDR1 DFQATT and CDR2 SNEGSKA (reference sequence). CDR3 region: CSALSGGAADTQYF.

This chain connects TRBV29-1 to TRBJ2-1. The CDR3 sequence is 12 residues long. Germline assignment: CDR1 SQVTM and CDR2 ANQGSEA. The CDR3 spells CSVERRDNEQFF.

The chain couples TRBV28 to TRBJ2-5. Germline CDR1 is MDHEN and CDR2 is SYDVKM. CDR3 length: 11 residues. The CDR3 spells CASSSGETQYF.

The chain employs TRBV3-1 and TRBJ2-1; TCRdb names TRBD2, which stays unverified in the absence of DNA. Germline values: CDR1 LGHDT, CDR2 YNNKEL (reference sequence). CDR3 size: 18 residues. This CDR3 is CASSQDSSSSWSDNEQFF.

The genes are TRBV2 and TRBJ2-1; the D gene TCRdb calls, TRBD2, cannot be checked with no DNA. Germline lookup yields CDR1 SNHLY and CDR2 FYNNEI. This CDR3 spans 20 amino acids. CDR3 amino acids: CASSEEGGVGLAGGPLEQFF.

The J gene is TRBJ1-2, the V gene TRBV12-5; TCRdb names TRBD1, which stays unverified in the absence of DNA. CDR1 is LGHNT, CDR2 FRNRAP, per germline. The CDR3 has 13 amino acids. This chain's CDR3 is CASGLDRTDGYTF.